This T cell receptor beta chain was obtained from a study of T cells expressing NK-cell markers. The study, taken as a whole, reports: Once again these clonotypes came out on top in the CD3+CD56-NKG2C+ fraction of a few donors.

From the 5' RACE reads, TCRdb lists one entry per CDR3 protein and no DNA. Recorded here are hundreds of thousands of distinct CDR3 sequences; the top ten clones represent more than 7%. A remark on this clonotype: Its antigen is undetermined.

CDR3 length: 14 amino acids. The V gene's germline CDR1 is SGHVS and CDR2 FQNEAQ. The sequenced material came from blood T cells: a sorted CD56 or NKG2C T cell subset, CD4+ or CD8+ T cells, or bulk PBMC T cells (not recorded which). The chain has TRBV7-8 and TRBJ2-1. The TCR sequence derives from a woman aged 18 to 75 in good health. CDR3 region: CASAWNRPYNEQFF. Supplemented by reference TRBV7-8 and TRBJ2-1, the full variable domain reads GAGVSQSPRYKVAKRGQDVALRCDPISGHVSLFWYQQALGQGPEFLTYFQNEAQLDKSGLPSDRFFAERPEGSVSTLKIQRTQQEDSAVYLCASAWNRPYNEQFFGPGTRLTVL.